The 27 T cell receptor beta chains in this list originate from one sample, sequenced in a study of CD8 T cells in ankylosing spondylitis. Each CDR3 protein gets one entry after TCRdb re-called the 5' RACE reads with MiXCR. The sample consists of 200,000 to 300,000 distinct CDR3 sequences, roughly a third of them appearing once. The sequenced sample was blood, either unsorted or a sorted T cell fraction (not recorded which). These receptor sequences come from a male donor with ankylosing spondylitis or in good health (not recorded which).

This clonotype was counted a few times. V gene TRBV29-1 combines with J gene TRBJ2-7; D may be TRBD1 or TRBD2 (5 bases each). The germline gives CDR1 SQVTM, CDR2 ANQGSEA. The CDR3 is 14 residues long. V gave up 2 bases and J gave up 1 base, with 12 bases separating them. CDR3: CSVELSGPSYEQYF. The CDR3 nucleotides are TGCAGCGTTGAACTGTCGGGGCCTTCCTACGAGCAGTACTTC.

CDR3 coding DNA: TGTGCCAGCAGTTCGGGGTACAATGAGCAGTTCTTC. Protein sequence: CASSSGYNEQFF. This rearrangement joins TRBV6-5 to TRBJ2-1; possible D gene TRBD2, 5 bases. This CDR3 has 12 residues. V was clipped by 4 bases and J by 4 bases, with 5 bases between them. Germline CDR1 is MNHEY and CDR2 is SVGAGI.

This clonotype was found a few times. This chain connects TRBV20-1 to TRBJ1-5; D gene ambiguous. Germline CDR1 reads DFQATT; CDR2 reads SNEGSKA (reference sequence). V gave up 0 bases and J gave up 0 bases, with 6 bases separating them. The CDR3 contains 14 residues. For the CDR3, the DNA is TGCAGTGCTAGAGAATCGTATAGCAATCAGCCCCAGCATTTT. Its translation: CSARESYSNQPQHF.

The V and J genes are TRBV2 and TRBJ2-7; 8 bases are a match to TRBD1. V dropped 8 bases and J dropped 3; count of bases not matched to a gene: 6. Germline V gene lookup returns CDR1 SNHLY and CDR2 FYNNEI. This CDR3 contains 13 residues. In nucleotides, the CDR3 is TGTGCCAGCCCCTTTACAGGGGGCTACGAGCAGTACTTC. Translated: CASPFTGGYEQYF.

V gene TRBV12-3 or TRBV12-4 combines with J gene TRBJ2-5; 8 positions agree with TRBD1. With V trimmed by 7 bases and J by 5 bases, 12 bases remained unmatched. This CDR3 region has 15 residues. The CDR3 DNA is TGTGCCAGCACCTTGGGGCAGGGGGCAGGGGAGACCCAGTACTTC. Protein product: CASTLGQGAGETQYF.

This clonotype came up a few times. The CDR3 nucleotides read TGCAGTGCTAGAGGGTCGACAGGGATCACTGAAGCTTTCTTT. Translation: CSARGSTGITEAFF. This rearrangement joins TRBV20-1 to TRBJ1-1; TRBD1 matches 7 bases. This CDR3 spans 14 amino acids. V dropped 1 base and J dropped 4; count of bases not matched to a gene: 6. Germline V gene data show CDR1 as DFQATT and CDR2 as SNEGSKA (reference sequence).

The table lists this clonotype with a count of one. The chain is built from TRBV12-3 or TRBV12-4 and TRBJ2-5; possible D gene TRBD2, 6 bases. CDR3 size: 15 residues. Trimming took off 3 bases at V and 2 bases at J, with 13 bases between the two ends. CDR3 amino acids: CASSFMAGLQETQYF. The CDR3 region has the DNA TGTGCCAGCAGTTTTATGGCGGGGCTGCAAGAGACCCAGTACTTC.

The chain has TRBV20-1 and TRBJ2-5; D unclear. The V end lost 0 bases, the J end lost 2 bases, and 13 bases lay between the germline ends. From germline, CDR1 is DFQATT and CDR2 SNEGSKA (reference sequence). CDR3 length: 15 residues. The chain's CDR3 is CSARDTHYIQETQYF. The CDR3 nucleotides read TGCAGTGCTAGAGATACCCACTATATTCAAGAGACCCAGTACTTC.

The V call is TRBV12-3 or TRBV12-4, the J call TRBJ2-7; D is tentatively TRBD1 or TRBD2 (6 bases each). The CDR3 runs to 14 residues. The V and J ends lost 8 bases and 10 bases respectively, with 24 bases between them. The CDR3 coding sequence is TGTGCCAGCGGCCCCGGGGGCTCAACTCCAGGACAGTACTTC. It is translated as CASGPGGSTPGQYF.

In its sample, this clonotype was seen many times. This chain links TRBV12-3 or TRBV12-4 with TRBJ2-7; TRBD1 aligns across 9 bases. This CDR3 has 15 amino acids. After removal of 8 bases from V and 6 bases from J, the junction contained 14 bases not matched to a gene. The CDR3 region has the DNA TGTGCCAGCCACCCTGGTCGGGACAGGGCATCCGAGCAGTACTTC. Encoded protein: CASHPGRDRASEQYF.

This clonotype was picked up a small number of times. The chain employs TRBV20-1 and TRBJ1-3, with no clear D. The ends were cut back, 0 bases at V and 3 bases at J, with 12 bases in the middle. This CDR3 contains 15 residues. Germline V gene lookup returns CDR1 DFQATT and CDR2 SNEGSKA (reference sequence). The CDR3 loop reads CSARDGRALGNTIYF. As DNA, the CDR3 is TGCAGTGCTAGAGATGGTAGAGCTCTTGGAAACACCATATATTTT.

The chain carries TRBV5-5 and TRBJ2-5; D unclear. The CDR3 contains 14 residues. Germline CDR1 is SGHKS and CDR2 is YYEKEE (reference sequence). The V end was cut by 4 bases, the J end by 5 bases, with 15 bases between. CDR3 in DNA: TGTGCCAGCAGCCCAAGACCTGGTGGGGAGACCCAGTACTTC. It specifies CASSPRPGGETQYF.

This chain connects TRBV29-1 to TRBJ1-1; no reliable D call. Germline CDR1 and CDR2: SQVTM and ANQGSEA. The V and J ends lost 6 bases and 0 bases respectively, with 11 bases between them. CDR3 length: 13 amino acids. The DNA for the CDR3 is TGCAGCGTCGGACGGATATTGAACACTGAAGCTTTCTTT. It yields the protein CSVGRILNTEAFF.

The chain uses TRBV12-3 or TRBV12-4 and TRBJ2-7; unclear D gene. V lost 5 bases to trimming and J lost 7 bases, with 18 bases between them. The CDR3 length is 14 residues. The CDR3 spells CASSKVGPSREQYF. CDR3 sequence (DNA): TGTGCCAGCAGTAAAGTTGGCCCCAGTCGTGAGCAGTACTTC.

The rearrangement uses TRBV29-1 and TRBJ2-7, with D uncertain. There are 15 residues in the CDR3. Trimming pared 0 bases from V and 1 base from J, leaving 13 bases between. The germline gives CDR1 SQVTM, CDR2 ANQGSEA. Here the CDR3 DNA reads TGCAGCGTTGAAGATCCGGCAGAACCTTCCTACGAGCAGTACTTC. Translation gives CSVEDPAEPSYEQYF.

The chain uses TRBV7-3 and TRBJ2-7; TRBD1 matches at 8 bases. CDR1 is SGHTA and CDR2 is FQGTGA in the germline V gene. This CDR3 is 15 amino acids long. After removal of 0 bases from V and 7 bases from J, the junction contained 8 bases not matched to a gene. The CDR3 nucleotides are TGTGCCAGCAGCTTAACAGGAAACAGGGGGAGTGAGCAGTACTTC. This translates into CASSLTGNRGSEQYF.

This clonotype has just a few counts. The genes are TRBV5-1 and TRBJ2-3, with D unclear. This CDR3 contains 14 residues. CDR1 is SGHRS, CDR2 YFSETQ, per germline. Trimming took 7 bases from V and 0 from J, leaving 12 bases between them. Here the CDR3 reads CASRGSPSTDTQYF. The CDR3, as DNA: TGCGCCAGCCGTGGCAGCCCTAGCACAGATACGCAGTATTTT.

The J gene is TRBJ2-1, the V gene TRBV20-1; TRBD1 or TRBD2 may be the D gene (5 bases each). This CDR3 is built from 14 residues. CDR1 DFQATT and CDR2 SNEGSKA come from the germline V gene (reference sequence). Between the trimmed V and J ends, which lost 3 bases and 5 bases, there was a span of 14 bases. The CDR3 reads CSASRGVLDNEQFF. CDR3 DNA sequence: TGCAGTGCTAGTCGAGGGGTGCTCGACAATGAGCAGTTCTTC.

This clonotype was recorded a few times. The rearrangement uses TRBV20-1 and TRBJ2-3, with TRBD2 matching 8 bases. The CDR3 is 15 amino acids. V trimming: 0 bases; J trimming: 5 bases; junction bases outside the gene matches: 7. Germline V lookup: CDR1 DFQATT, CDR2 SNEGSKA (reference sequence). CDR3 residues: CSARDFRGGRDTQYF. DNA for the CDR3: TGCAGTGCTAGAGATTTTCGGGGGGGCAGAGATACGCAGTATTTT.

This CDR3 reads CASSPPGRRDEQYF. CDR3 DNA sequence: TGCGCCAGCAGCCCACCGGGACGTCGGGACGAGCAGTACTTC. The V and J genes are TRBV5-1 and TRBJ2-7; TRBD1 or TRBD2 may be the D gene (5 bases each). This CDR3 is built from 14 residues. Germline V CDR1 and CDR2: SGHRS, YFSETQ. V shed 4 bases and J shed 5 bases, with 16 bases lying between them.

This clonotype was detected only a few times. The chain employs TRBV20-1 and TRBJ2-7, with 11 bases aligning to TRBD1. J lost 0 bases, V lost 5 bases, and 6 bases had no gene match. This CDR3 is 15 amino acids long. Looked up from germline, CDR1 is DFQATT and CDR2 is SNEGSKA (reference sequence). CDR3 region: CSAPRGQGVSYEQYF. CDR3 sequence (DNA): TGCAGTGCTCCCAGGGGACAGGGGGTCTCCTACGAGCAGTACTTC.

Here the CDR3 DNA reads TGTGCCAGCAGCCCCGTTGAAGCGAACACTGAAGCTTTCTTT. Its translation is CASSPVEANTEAFF. The J gene is TRBJ1-1, the V gene TRBV5-6; D gene unclear. Trimming stripped 4 bases from V and 1 base from J, with 11 bases between. The CDR3 is 14 amino acids. Germline V CDR1 and CDR2: SGHDT, YYEEEE.

This clonotype has just a few counts. The chain employs TRBV7-8 and TRBJ1-2; D ambiguous. CDR1 and CDR2 from the germline V gene are SGHVS and FQNEAQ. This CDR3 has 18 residues. The V end was cut by 2 bases, the J end by 0 bases, with 19 bases between. The CDR3 here is CASSLSPSVVASNYGYTF. In nucleotides, the CDR3 is TGTGCCAGCAGCTTATCCCCCTCGGTAGTTGCCTCTAACTATGGCTACACCTTC.

The sample holds a few counts of this clonotype. The chain is built from TRBV20-1 and TRBJ2-5; TRBD1 or TRBD2 may be the D gene (5 bases each). This CDR3 contains 13 residues. CDR1 and CDR2 from the germline V gene are DFQATT and SNEGSKA (reference sequence). CDR3 nucleotide sequence: TGCAGCGGAAACCGGGACGCCAAAGAGACCCAGTACTTC. Translated, it gives CSGNRDAKETQYF.

This clonotype was detected only a few times. The V gene is TRBV15, the J gene TRBJ1-4; possible D gene TRBD1, 6 bases. The CDR3 totals 16 residues. V lost 0 bases to trimming and J lost 8 bases, with 16 bases between them. Germline CDR1 LNHNV, CDR2 YYDKDF (reference sequence). The CDR3 region is CATSRDLGALDEKLFF. Here the CDR3 DNA reads TGTGCCACCAGCAGAGATCTGGGGGCTCTGGACGAAAAACTGTTTTTT. Combining the CDR3 with reference TRBV15 and TRBJ1-4 gives the whole variable domain DAMVIQNPRYQVTQFGKPVTLSCSQTLNHNVMYWYQQKSSQAPKLLFHYYDKDFNNEADTPDNFQSRRPNTSFCFLDIRSPGLGDTAMYLCATSRDLGALDEKLFFGSGTQLSVL.

The chain uses TRBV20-1 and TRBJ2-5; D might be TRBD2 (6 bases). Germline lookup yields CDR1 DFQATT and CDR2 SNEGSKA (reference sequence). V shed 6 bases and J shed 2 bases, with 13 bases lying between them. The CDR3 consists of 13 residues. CDR3 coding DNA: TGCAGTGCAAAGCGGGTTCCGCAAGAGACCCAGTACTTC. Its translation: CSAKRVPQETQYF.

The sample holds many counts of this clonotype. The rearrangement joins TRBV29-1 to TRBJ2-7, with 10 nucleotides matching TRBD1. V dropped 4 bases and J dropped 0; count of bases not matched to a gene: 6. CDR1 and CDR2 (germline): SQVTM, ANQGSEA. The CDR3 consists of 15 residues. The CDR3 bases are TGCAGCGTTGGGGACAGGGGCGACCGCTCCTACGAGCAGTACTTC. Residues: CSVGDRGDRSYEQYF.